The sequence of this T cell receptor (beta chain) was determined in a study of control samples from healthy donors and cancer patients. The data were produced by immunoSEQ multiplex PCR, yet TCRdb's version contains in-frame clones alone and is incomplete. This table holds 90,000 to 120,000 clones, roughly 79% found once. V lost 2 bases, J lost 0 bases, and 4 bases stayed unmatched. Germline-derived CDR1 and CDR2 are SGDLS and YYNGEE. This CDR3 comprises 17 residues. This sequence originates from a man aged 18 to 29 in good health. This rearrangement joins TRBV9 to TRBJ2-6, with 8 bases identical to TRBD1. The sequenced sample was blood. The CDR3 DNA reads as TGTGCCAGCAGCGTCGCGACAGGGGCCTCTGGGGCCAACGTCCTGACTTTC. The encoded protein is CASSVATGASGANVLTF.